A selection of T cell receptor beta chains follows, all from one sample in a study of Ad26.COV2.S vaccination and SARS-CoV-2 variants. Assay used: immunoSEQ multiplex PCR; TCRdb lists only in-frame clones, some missing. Of tens of thousands of clones detected, more than 70% appear once; the ten largest clones hold 16%. This material consisted of peripheral blood, taken after recovery from COVID-19. All receptors come from a human donor who had recovered from COVID-19. The CDR3 runs from the conserved cysteine through the conserved F or W. The order of the fields is D gene, J gene, V gene, clone size, CDR3 protein, CDR3 DNA. D genes are given only for firm matches. Expanded clones are given a class, and other clones once, few, many or no size at all.

>TRBD1|TRBJ1-6|TRBV6-2/TRBV6-3|few
CASSRDPTGRSRNSPLHF
TGTGCCAGCAGTCGGGACCCGACAGGGCGTTCTCGGAATTCACCCCTCCACTTT
>TRBD1|TRBJ1-2|TRBV2|-
CASPQGIYGYTF
TGTGCCAGCCCACAGGGGATCTATGGCTACACCTTC
>TRBD1|TRBJ2-7|TRBV11-3|-
CASSRTGNNYEQYF
TGTGCCAGCAGCCGGACAGGGAATAACTACGAGCAGTACTTC
>TRBD1|TRBJ1-5|TRBV27|-
CASSSIGQANQPQHF
TGTGCCAGCAGTTCCATCGGACAGGCAAATCAGCCCCAGCATTTT
>TRBD2|TRBJ2-7|TRBV5-1|-
CASSLRTSGSLGEYEQYF
TGCGCCAGCAGCTTGAGGACTAGCGGGAGTCTAGGAGAATACGAGCAGTACTTC
>-|TRBJ1-1|TRBV6-5|-
CASSYRGVEAFF
TGTGCCAGCAGTTACAGGGGCGTTGAAGCTTTCTTT
>TRBD1|TRBJ2-1|TRBV27|-
CASSLPDRGLGSSYNEQFF
TGTGCCAGCAGTTTACCCGACAGGGGGCTGGGAAGCTCCTACAATGAGCAGTTCTTC
>TRBD2|TRBJ2-1|TRBV12-5|-
CASADPSGTSSSSYNEQFF
TGTGCTAGTGCCGACCCCTCCGGGACTAGCTCTTCCTCCTACAATGAGCAGTTCTTC
>-|TRBJ1-4|TRBV5-1|-
CASNPGDTTNEKLFF
TGCGCCAGCAATCCAGGGGATACAACTAATGAAAAACTGTTTTTT
>-|TRBJ2-1|TRBV19|-
CASSRFPGVNNEQFF
TGTGCCAGTAGTAGATTTCCGGGAGTGAATAATGAGCAGTTCTTC
>TRBD1|TRBJ2-1|TRBV15|-
CATSRLAGQGEGNEQFF
TGTGCCACCAGCAGACTGGCGGGACAGGGGGAAGGCAATGAGCAGTTCTTC
>TRBD1|TRBJ2-5|TRBV28|-
CASSLPGQLLQETQYF
TGTGCCAGCAGTTTACCGGGACAGCTACTTCAAGAGACCCAGTACTTC
>-|TRBJ1-5|TRBV27|-
CASSQAGQPQHF
TGTGCCAGCAGCCAAGCGGGTCAGCCCCAGCATTTT
>-|TRBJ2-1|TRBV6-5|once
CASSYSLANEQFF
TGTGCCAGCAGTTACTCCCTGGCCAATGAGCAGTTCTTC
>TRBD1|TRBJ1-4|TRBV9|-
CASSATAGGTNEKLFF
TGTGCCAGCAGCGCGACCGCAGGGGGGACTAATGAAAAACTGTTTTTT
>TRBD1|TRBJ1-6|TRBV7-2|few
CASSLDPPGQGRDNSPLHF
TGTGCCAGCAGCTTAGATCCCCCAGGACAGGGACGGGATAATTCACCCCTCCACTTT
>-|TRBJ1-5|TRBV28|-
CASKGRVGPNQPQHF
TGTGCCAGCAAAGGGAGGGTAGGACCCAATCAGCCCCAGCATTTT
>TRBD1|TRBJ2-7|TRBV15|-
CATSRGETGHEQYF
TGTGCCACCAGCAGAGGTGAGACAGGGCACGAGCAGTACTTC
>TRBD1|TRBJ1-6|TRBV28|-
CASSRTGGGSPLHF
TGTGCCAGCAGTCGTACAGGGGGAGGTTCACCCCTCCACTTT
>TRBD2|TRBJ2-2|TRBV28|-
CASTPGLAERTNTGELFF
TGTGCCAGCACTCCCGGACTAGCGGAAAGAACGAACACCGGGGAGCTGTTTTTT
>-|TRBJ2-5|TRBV6-5|-
CASSYSRNKGETQYF
TGTGCCAGCAGTTACTCAAGAAACAAGGGAGAGACCCAGTACTTC
>-|TRBJ1-2|TRBV18|-
CASSPDPSYGYTF
TGTGCCAGCTCACCAGACCCAAGCTATGGCTACACCTTC
>TRBD1|TRBJ1-1|TRBV11-1|-
CASSPSQGAEAFF
TGTGCCAGCAGCCCAAGCCAGGGGGCTGAAGCTTTCTTT
>-|TRBJ2-2|TRBV7-9|-
CASYRDANTGELFF
TGTGCCAGTTATAGGGACGCGAACACCGGGGAGCTGTTTTTT
>-|TRBJ1-1|TRBV5-1|-
CASREGVAMNTEAFF
TGCGCCAGCAGGGAGGGGGTGGCCATGAACACTGAAGCTTTCTTT
>TRBD1|TRBJ1-1|TRBV5-6|-
CASSLDGQGAGENTEAFF
TGTGCCAGCAGCTTGGATGGACAGGGGGCGGGTGAGAACACTGAAGCTTTCTTT